Listed below are T cell receptor beta chains from one sample, sequenced in a study of T-cell reconstitution after alpha-beta-depleted transplantation in children. MiXCR, run by TCRdb on the PCR reads, gives a single entry per CDR3 protein. In the table there are more than 550,000 distinct CDR3 sequences, roughly a tenth of which are singletons. This sample comprised PBMCs from the stem cell graft donor, obtained from the stem cell graft. These receptors were obtained from a human donor who donated a stem cell graft to a child with acute myeloid leukemia. CDR3s include the opening cysteine and the closing phenylalanine or tryptophan. The D gene is left open where the match is weak. Clone size, where shown, is once, few, many, or a class for clones that have expanded.

d_gene	v_gene	abundance	j_gene	CDR3aa	CDR3nt
TRBD2	TRBV12-3/TRBV12-4	many	TRBJ2-1	CASSLDPLAGVSYNEQFF	TGTGCCAGCAGTTTAGATCCCCTAGCGGGAGTATCCTACAATGAGCAGTTCTTC
.	TRBV20-1	.	TRBJ2-1	CSASPGSGIYNEQFF	TGCAGTGCTAGTCCCGGGAGTGGAATCTACAATGAGCAGTTCTTC
.	TRBV20-1	few	TRBJ1-2	CSAGGGALSYTF	TGCAGTGCTGGGGGAGGGGCGCTGAGCTACACCTTC
.	TRBV5-5	few	TRBJ2-1	CASSSVGHEQFF	TGTGCCAGCAGCTCCGTGGGCCACGAGCAGTTCTTC
.	TRBV20-1	.	TRBJ2-1	CSASLTRSSYNEQFF	TGCAGTGCTAGCCTGACTAGATCCTCCTACAATGAGCAGTTCTTC
TRBD2	TRBV9	.	TRBJ2-1	CASSFGLAGDEQFF	TGTGCCAGCAGCTTTGGACTAGCGGGAGATGAGCAGTTCTTC
TRBD1	TRBV27	.	TRBJ2-7	CASRKGQGAYEQYF	TGTGCCAGCAGAAAGGGACAGGGGGCCTACGAGCAGTACTTC
.	TRBV24-1	few	TRBJ2-3	CATGGGGTDTQYF	TGTGCCACCGGAGGGGGGGGCACAGATACGCAGTATTTT
.	TRBV30	.	TRBJ2-1	CAWAPGTLEQFF	TGTGCCTGGGCCCCCGGGACTTTGGAGCAGTTCTTC
.	TRBV18	few	TRBJ1-5	CASSPDGSSQHF	TGTGCCAGCTCACCGGACGGGTCGTCCCAGCATTTT
TRBD2	TRBV7-9	many	TRBJ2-1	CASSLGTSEYNEQFF	TGTGCCAGCAGCTTGGGGACTAGCGAGTACAATGAGCAGTTCTTC
.	TRBV7-6	.	TRBJ1-5	CASSRGGLNQPQHF	TGTGCCAGCAGCCGAGGAGGCCTTAATCAGCCCCAGCATTTT
.	TRBV27	.	TRBJ2-1	CASSITGTANYNEQFF	TGTGCCAGCAGTATCACCGGGACGGCCAACTACAATGAGCAGTTCTTC
.	TRBV6-1	few	TRBJ1-5	CASRDNTAGSQHF	TGTGCCAGCAGGGATAACACGGCAGGCTCCCAGCATTTT
TRBD2	TRBV6-1	.	TRBJ2-3	CASSPYAGGLTNTQYF	TGTGCCAGCAGCCCTTACGCGGGAGGCCTCACGAATACGCAGTATTTT
.	TRBV7-9	few	TRBJ2-1	CASSLPFGWQFF	TGTGCCAGCAGCTTACCGTTCGGGTGGCAGTTCTTC
.	TRBV12-3/TRBV12-4	.	TRBJ2-2	CASSSTYTGELFF	TGTGCCAGCAGTTCCACGTACACCGGGGAGCTGTTTTTT
.	TRBV29-1	many	TRBJ2-3	CSARDNTDTQYF	TGCAGCGCTCGGGACAACACAGATACGCAGTATTTT
TRBD1	TRBV28	many	TRBJ2-7	CASSLTGREQYF	TGTGCCAGCAGTTTGACAGGGCGGGAGCAGTACTTC
TRBD1	TRBV12-3/TRBV12-4	many	TRBJ2-1	CASSPTGGNYNEQFF	TGTGCCAGCAGTCCCACAGGGGGGAACTACAATGAGCAGTTCTTC
.	TRBV10-3	few	TRBJ1-6	CAISESRGRGLGFYNSPLHF	TGTGCCATCAGTGAAAGTCGGGGAAGGGGTTTGGGCTTCTATAATTCACCCCTCCACTTT
TRBD2	TRBV20-1	.	TRBJ2-2	CSAREAGGYQNTGELFF	TGCAGTGCTAGAGAGGCGGGAGGTTACCAGAACACCGGGGAGCTGTTTTTT
.	TRBV15	.	TRBJ2-1	CATSRGTPGVYNEQFF	TGTGCCACCAGCAGAGGGACCCCCGGCGTCTACAATGAGCAGTTCTTC
.	TRBV5-4	few	TRBJ2-1	CASNVGGAPLNEQFF	TGTGCCAGCAACGTGGGGGGTGCCCCCTTGAATGAGCAGTTCTTC
TRBD1	TRBV9	.	TRBJ1-2	CASSESDRGGYTF	TGTGCCAGCAGCGAGTCCGACAGGGGTGGCTACACCTTC
TRBD2	TRBV11-3	many	TRBJ2-1	CASSSGRDSGNEQFF	TGTGCCAGCAGCTCAGGGAGGGATAGTGGCAATGAGCAGTTCTTC
TRBD1	TRBV6-2/TRBV6-3	many	TRBJ2-3	CASSQGQGRTDTQYF	TGTGCCAGCAGCCAAGGACAGGGTCGGACAGATACGCAGTATTTT
.	TRBV6-2/TRBV6-3	few	TRBJ1-5	CASSYLDSNQPQHF	TGTGCCAGCAGTTACTTGGATAGCAATCAGCCCCAGCATTTT
TRBD1	TRBV11-2	few	TRBJ2-2	CASSPDRGRTGELFF	TGTGCCAGCAGCCCGGACAGGGGGCGAACCGGGGAGCTGTTTTTT
.	TRBV4-3	many	TRBJ2-3	CASSQDYPVGADTQYF	TGCGCCAGCAGCCAAGATTACCCGGTAGGGGCAGATACGCAGTATTTT
TRBD2	TRBV6-1	few	TRBJ2-1	CASSEVSGRFYNEQFF	TGTGCCAGCAGTGAAGTGAGCGGGAGGTTCTACAATGAGCAGTTCTTC
.	TRBV7-2	many	TRBJ2-3	CASSLDFGVSTDTQYF	TGTGCCAGCAGCTTAGACTTCGGGGTTAGCACAGATACGCAGTATTTT
TRBD1	TRBV6-1	many	TRBJ2-7	CASRTGQVYEQYF	TGTGCCAGCAGGACGGGACAGGTCTACGAGCAGTACTTC
TRBD1	TRBV20-1	many	TRBJ2-7	CSARDSNRGAYEQYF	TGCAGTGCAAGAGATTCGAACAGGGGAGCCTACGAGCAGTACTTC
TRBD2	TRBV29-1	many	TRBJ2-1	CSVGLAGGSSYNEQFF	TGCAGCGTTGGCCTAGCGGGAGGAAGCTCCTACAATGAGCAGTTCTTC
.	TRBV9	.	TRBJ2-6	CASSDHPARTGANVLTF	TGTGCCAGCAGCGATCACCCAGCGCGCACTGGGGCCAACGTCCTGACTTTC
TRBD2	TRBV27	few	TRBJ2-2	CASSQTSGRASGELFF	TGTGCCAGCAGTCAAACTAGCGGGAGGGCGTCGGGGGAGCTGTTTTTT
TRBD2	TRBV4-3	.	TRBJ2-3	CASSQRGSTSSDTQYF	TGCGCCAGCAGCCAGAGGGGATCGACTAGCTCAGATACGCAGTATTTT
.	TRBV20-1	.	TRBJ2-7	CSARDGRAFSYEQYF	TGCAGTGCTAGAGATGGCAGGGCATTTTCCTACGAGCAGTACTTC
.	TRBV6-2/TRBV6-3	.	TRBJ1-5	CAITGQYNQPQHF	TGTGCCATCACTGGACAGTACAATCAGCCCCAGCATTTT
.	TRBV4-3	few	TRBJ2-3	CASSQVGSGSTDTQYF	TGCGCCAGCAGCCAAGTGGGTAGCGGTAGCACAGATACGCAGTATTTT
.	TRBV25-1	.	TRBJ2-3	CASSVDSRSTDTQYF	TGTGCCAGCAGTGTCGACTCCCGATCCACAGATACGCAGTATTTT
.	TRBV6-1	few	TRBJ2-5	CASLYTDQETQYF	TGTGCCAGCCTTTATACCGACCAAGAGACCCAGTACTTC
TRBD2	TRBV29-1	few	TRBJ2-3	CSDPPRGGRTDTQYF	TGCAGCGATCCCCCGCGCGGGGGGCGAACAGATACGCAGTATTTT
.	TRBV24-1	few	TRBJ1-1	CATQGRTEAFF	TGTGCCACCCAGGGACGAACTGAAGCTTTCTTT
.	TRBV29-1	many	TRBJ2-5	CSVEWGEETQYF	TGCAGCGTTGAGTGGGGAGAAGAGACCCAGTACTTC
.	TRBV7-3	few	TRBJ1-1	CASSLGIATEAFF	TGTGCCAGCAGCCTAGGAATAGCCACTGAAGCTTTCTTT
.	TRBV29-1	.	TRBJ2-3	CSVVGGQEGNTDTQYF	TGCAGCGTTGTCGGGGGACAAGAGGGTAACACAGATACGCAGTATTTT
.	TRBV25-1	.	TRBJ2-4	CASPLPPGPKRVNIQYF	TGTGCCAGCCCTCTCCCCCCCGGGCCTAAGAGGGTGAACATTCAGTACTTC
TRBD2	TRBV2	few	TRBJ2-5	CASIAGVETQYF	TGTGCCAGCATCGCGGGAGTGGAGACCCAGTACTTC
.	TRBV20-1	.	TRBJ2-1	CSARDIAASYNEQFF	TGCAGTGCTAGAGATATCGCGGCCTCCTACAATGAGCAGTTCTTC
.	TRBV7-2	once	TRBJ2-1	CASSLSTANNEQFF	TGTGCCAGCAGCTTATCGACAGCAAACAATGAGCAGTTCTTC
TRBD1	TRBV5-1	few	TRBJ1-5	CASSSGQGIGQPQHF	TGCGCCAGCAGCTCCGGACAGGGGATAGGTCAGCCCCAGCATTTT
.	TRBV23-1	.	TRBJ2-7	CASSQVRRPFREQYF	TGCGCCAGCAGTCAAGTAAGAAGGCCTTTCAGAGAGCAGTACTTC
.	TRBV10-3	.	TRBJ2-3	CAVRKDGLLSTDTQYF	TGTGCCGTCCGTAAGGACGGCCTCCTTAGCACAGATACGCAGTATTTT
TRBD1	TRBV24-1	.	TRBJ2-7	CATSDCGQVGICEQYF	TGTGCCACCAGTGATTGCGGACAGGTGGGCATCTGCGAGCAGTACTTC
.	TRBV5-1	few	TRBJ1-2	CASSLAGGHGYTF	TGCGCCAGCAGCTTGGCCGGAGGCCATGGCTACACCTTC
.	TRBV5-1	few	TRBJ2-2	CASSLSLANTGELFF	TGCGCCAGCAGCTTGTCTCTAGCGAACACCGGGGAGCTGTTTTTT
.	TRBV20-1	many	TRBJ2-7	CSAHRVGEQYF	TGCAGTGCTCACAGGGTCGGCGAGCAGTACTTC